These T cell receptor beta chains were read from a single sample in a study of cytomegalovirus exposure and HLA in healthy donors. Measured with immunoSEQ multiplex PCR; TCRdb has only the in-frame clones, and not every one. The table shows about 130,000 clones, with approximately 75% occurring only once. Sample: PBMCs. Every receptor here comes from a man aged 25 to 45 in good health and CMV-seronegative. Both conserved end residues are trimmed from each CDR3.

V gene: TRBV6-1
CDR3 protein: ATGDYGYT

V gene: TRBV4-2
CDR3 protein: ASRMLGSYEQY

V gene: TRBV2
CDR3 protein: ASRSRVVNEKLF

V gene: TRBV18
CDR3 protein: ASSPTRGETQY

V gene: TRBV5-6
CDR3 protein: ASSPTGLNTEAF

V gene: TRBV5-1
CDR3 protein: ASSPRQGNNEQF

V gene: TRBV5-4
CDR3 protein: ASSFAGVAYEQY

V gene: TRBV7-8
CDR3 protein: ASSLVGLPIASDEQF

V gene: TRBV19
CDR3 protein: ASGGQGEDTQY

V gene: TRBV10-3
CDR3 protein: AISGLAGNEQF

V gene: TRBV28
CDR3 protein: ASSQGYGYSYQETQY

V gene: TRBV27
CDR3 protein: ASSLGGQYGYT

V gene: TRBV7-6
CDR3 protein: ASSLSDRDGDEQY

V gene: TRBV5-1
CDR3 protein: ASSRGTANTGELF

V gene: TRBV11-3
CDR3 protein: ASSATVFSYNEQF

V gene: TRBV28
CDR3 protein: ASSFTGARSYEQY

V gene: TRBV2
CDR3 protein: AGHRDSYEQY

V gene: TRBV19
CDR3 protein: ASSTRTSGGALRSF

V gene: TRBV5-1
CDR3 protein: ASSYIAGGRDEQF

V gene: TRBV5-4
CDR3 protein: ASSTYRLAGNEQF

V gene: TRBV6-5
CDR3 protein: ASSYSADMSRETQY

V gene: TRBV7-6
CDR3 protein: ASMGGSTDTQY

V gene: TRBV4-2
CDR3 protein: ASSPTGRGGALGTDTQY

V gene: TRBV29-1
CDR3 protein: SVGLLHYEQY

V gene: TRBV11-2
CDR3 protein: ATGGAKNIQY

V gene: TRBV10-1
CDR3 protein: AIYPYWDRGYNEQF

V gene: TRBV6-1
CDR3 protein: ASGETGSSYEQY

V gene: TRBV5-1
CDR3 protein: ASSLIQGNSYEQY

V gene: TRBV5-1
CDR3 protein: ASSLIGGDYNEQF

V gene: TRBV7-3
CDR3 protein: ASSQLGPGDTQY

V gene: TRBV6-5
CDR3 protein: ASSYRDRATDTQY

V gene: TRBV19
CDR3 protein: ASRHHYGYT